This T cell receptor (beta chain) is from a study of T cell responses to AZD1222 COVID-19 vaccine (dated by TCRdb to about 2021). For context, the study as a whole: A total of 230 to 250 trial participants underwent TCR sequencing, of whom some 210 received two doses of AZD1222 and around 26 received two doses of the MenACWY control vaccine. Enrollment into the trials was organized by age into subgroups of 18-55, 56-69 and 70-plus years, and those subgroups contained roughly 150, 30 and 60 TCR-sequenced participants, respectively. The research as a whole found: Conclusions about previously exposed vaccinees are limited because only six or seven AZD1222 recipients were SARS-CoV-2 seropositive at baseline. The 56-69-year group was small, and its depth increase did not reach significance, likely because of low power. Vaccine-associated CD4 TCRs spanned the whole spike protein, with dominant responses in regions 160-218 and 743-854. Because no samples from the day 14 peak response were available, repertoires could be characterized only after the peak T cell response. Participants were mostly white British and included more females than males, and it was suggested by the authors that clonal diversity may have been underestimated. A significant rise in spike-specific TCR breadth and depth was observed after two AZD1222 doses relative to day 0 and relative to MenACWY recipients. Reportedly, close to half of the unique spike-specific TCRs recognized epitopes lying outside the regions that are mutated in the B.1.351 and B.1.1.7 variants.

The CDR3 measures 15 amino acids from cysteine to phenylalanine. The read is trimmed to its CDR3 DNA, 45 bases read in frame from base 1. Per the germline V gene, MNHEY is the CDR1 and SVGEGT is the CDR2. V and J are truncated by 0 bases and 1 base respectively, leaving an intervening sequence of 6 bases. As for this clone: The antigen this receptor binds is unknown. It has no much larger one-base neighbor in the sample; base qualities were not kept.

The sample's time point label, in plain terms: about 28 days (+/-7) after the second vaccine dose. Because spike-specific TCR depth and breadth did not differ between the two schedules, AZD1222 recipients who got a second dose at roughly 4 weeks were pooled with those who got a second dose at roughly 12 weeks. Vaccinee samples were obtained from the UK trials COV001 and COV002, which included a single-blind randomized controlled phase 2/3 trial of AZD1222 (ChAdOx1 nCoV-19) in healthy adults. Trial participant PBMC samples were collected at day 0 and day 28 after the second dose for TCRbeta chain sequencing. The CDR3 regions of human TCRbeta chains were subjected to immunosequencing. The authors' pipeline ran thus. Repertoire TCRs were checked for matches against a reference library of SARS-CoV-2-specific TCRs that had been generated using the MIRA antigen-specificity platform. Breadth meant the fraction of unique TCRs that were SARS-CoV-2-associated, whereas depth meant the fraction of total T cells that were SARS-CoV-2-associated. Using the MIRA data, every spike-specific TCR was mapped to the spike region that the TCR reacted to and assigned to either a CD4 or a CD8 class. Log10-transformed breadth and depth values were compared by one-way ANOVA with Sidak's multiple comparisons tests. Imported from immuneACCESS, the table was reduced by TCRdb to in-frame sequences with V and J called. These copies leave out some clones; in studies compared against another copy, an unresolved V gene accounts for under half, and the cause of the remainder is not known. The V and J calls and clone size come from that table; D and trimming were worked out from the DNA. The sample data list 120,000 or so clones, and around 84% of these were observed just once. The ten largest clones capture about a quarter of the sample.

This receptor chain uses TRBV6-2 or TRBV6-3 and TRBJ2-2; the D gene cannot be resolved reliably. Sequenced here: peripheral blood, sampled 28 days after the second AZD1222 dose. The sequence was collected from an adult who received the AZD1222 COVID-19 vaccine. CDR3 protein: CASSYSAENTGELFF. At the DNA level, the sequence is TGTGCCAGCAGTTACTCGGCAGAGAACACCGGGGAGCTGTTTTTT.